The 29 T cell receptor beta chains below were found in one sample sequenced in a study of beta chain features in type 1 diabetes (dated by TCRdb to 2016 to 2018). General conclusions and limits of the study: Type 1 diabetes patients showed a moderate but significant shortening of TCRB CDR3 length in all four CD4+ subsets.

For these TCRs, the target antigens are not known. Preparation of the library involved the immunoSEQ multiplex PCR assay. The entire amount of isolated RNA was reverse transcribed using the High Capacity cDNA Reverse Transcription Kit, so the sequenced TCRB transcripts were expressed ones. TCRdb obtained this table from immuneACCESS and retained in-frame rearrangements with V and J assigned. These tables miss some clones; where compared with another copy, unresolved V genes account for less than half of the shortfall, and the remainder is unexplained. This sample lists 200,000 to 300,000 clones; roughly 20% were detected once. The top ten clonotypes cover less than 0.03% of the sample. Sequenced material: naive CD4+ T cells from blood. Taken with the paper, the label for cell subset or site translates to: true naive CD4+ T cells. These receptors came from a woman between 40 and 50 years old with type 1 diabetes.

This clone was picked up a small number of times. The rearrangement links TRBV7-9 to TRBJ1-4; 7 nucleotides agree with TRBD1. V lost 2 bases, J lost 8 bases, and 5 bases stayed unmatched. Germline V gene lookup returns CDR1 SEHNR and CDR2 FQNEAQ (reference sequence). CDR3 size: 14 residues. This CDR3 reads CASSLSSGGEKLFF. As DNA, the CDR3 is TGTGCCAGCAGCTTATCCTCAGGGGGAGAAAAACTGTTTTTT.

This clone was detected a few times. The gene calls are TRBV28 and TRBJ1-2, with 8 bases lining up with TRBD1. Per the germline V gene, CDR1 is MDHEN and CDR2 is SYDVKM. Trimming removed 5 bases from V and 7 bases from J; junction bases left unmatched: 9. This CDR3 comprises 14 residues. CDR3 DNA: TGTGCCAGCAGTGGCGCGGGACAGGTTGTTGGCTACACCTTC. Its protein product is CASSGAGQVVGYTF.

This clone was seen a handful of times. CDR3 protein: CSVQSGYGSYEQYF. CDR3 bases: TGCAGCGTACAAAGCGGGTATGGCTCCTACGAGCAGTACTTC. This chain joins TRBV29-1 and TRBJ2-7, with TRBD2 as a possible D gene (6 bases). Germline assignment: CDR1 SQVTM and CDR2 ANQGSEA. This CDR3 comprises 14 residues. The germline V and J ends were trimmed by 6 bases and 0 bases, with 15 bases remaining between them.

This clone was seen more than once but under ten times. The chain carries TRBV4-1 and TRBJ2-3; D call uncertain. This CDR3 comprises 13 residues. V lost 4 bases, J lost 5 bases, and 10 bases lay in between. Germline V gene lookup returns CDR1 MGHRA and CDR2 YSYEKL. The CDR3 DNA follows: TGCGCCAGCAGCCCCATAGAGCGAGATACGCAGTATTTT. It translates to CASSPIERDTQYF.

This clone came up a few times. The V gene is TRBV29-1, the J gene TRBJ2-5; D gene uncertain. V lost 6 bases, J lost 5 bases, and 10 bases lay in between. CDR3 length equals 11 residues. The germline CDR1 and CDR2 sequences are SQVTM and ANQGSEA. In nucleotides, the CDR3 is TGCAGCGTGTCCTCTTCGGAGACCCAGTACTTC. This sequence encodes CSVSSSETQYF. The complete variable domain, with remaining parts taken from reference TRBV29-1 and TRBJ2-5, reads SAVISQKPSRDICQRGTSLTIQCQVDSQVTMMFWYRQQPGQSLTLIATANQGSEATYESGFVIDKFPISRPNLTFSTLTVSNMSPEDSSIYLCSVSSSETQYFGPGTRLLVL.

In its sample, this clone was seen a few times. The chain couples TRBV6-5 to TRBJ2-7; the match to TRBD1 covers 7 bases. This CDR3 has 15 amino acids. After removal of 4 bases from V and 5 bases from J, the junction contained 11 bases not matched to a gene. Germline-derived CDR1 and CDR2 are MNHEY and SVGAGI. CDR3 in DNA: TGTGCCAGCAGTTCCCCGGGACAGAACGGTCACGAGCAGTACTTC. It is translated as CASSSPGQNGHEQYF.

V usage is TRBV5-4 and J usage is TRBJ2-7, with D possibly TRBD1 on 5 matching bases. V lost 0 bases and J 2 bases, leaving 12 bases between the germline ends. Germline CDR1 and CDR2: SGHNT and YYREEE (reference sequence). This CDR3 has 15 amino acids. CDR3 sequence: CASSLGLTEPYEQYF. The CDR3 region has the DNA TGTGCCAGCAGCTTGGGACTGACAGAACCCTACGAGCAGTACTTC.

The chain joins TRBV9 to TRBJ2-2, with D possibly matching TRBD1 (6 bases). Germline values: CDR1 SGDLS, CDR2 YYNGEE. With 2 bases removed from V and 6 bases from J, the gap between germline ends came to 11 bases. This CDR3 is built from 14 residues. The CDR3 here is CASSVRQGPGELFF. The CDR3 DNA is TGTGCCAGCAGCGTTCGTCAGGGGCCCGGGGAGCTGTTTTTT.

The chain combines TRBV30 with TRBJ1-2; 10 bases fit TRBD1. This CDR3 contains 11 residues. The V and J ends lost 8 bases and 5 bases, in that order; junction bases with no gene match: 2. Germline CDR1 GTSNPN, CDR2 SVGIG (reference sequence). The CDR3 protein is CAGGQGYGYTF. The CDR3 nucleotides are TGTGCCGGGGGACAGGGGTATGGCTACACCTTC.

The chain combines TRBV5-1 with TRBJ1-2; D is uncertain. In germline, CDR1 is SGHRS, CDR2 YFSETQ. This CDR3 spans 13 amino acids. Between the trimmed V and J ends, which lost 1 base and 6 bases, there was a span of 10 bases. The CDR3 DNA reads TGCGCCAGCAGCTTGTCTAGCCAGGATGGCTACACCTTC. Amino acids: CASSLSSQDGYTF.

This clone was seen a few times. The V call is TRBV6-5, the J call TRBJ2-3, with 13 positions matching TRBD2. J was trimmed by 6 bases and V by 5 bases; bases with no gene match: 5. Germline loops: CDR1 MNHEY, CDR2 SVGAGI. The CDR3 has 15 amino acids. The CDR3 nucleotides are TGTGCCAGCAGTCTGACTAGCGGGGGGTGGGATACGCAGTATTTT. Amino acids: CASSLTSGGWDTQYF.

The chain has TRBV15 and TRBJ1-5, with unresolved D. The CDR3 extends over 16 amino acids. V lost 0 bases to trimming and J lost 8 bases, with 17 bases between them. CDR1 is LNHNV, CDR2 YYDKDF, per germline (reference sequence). CDR3 amino acids: CATSREGGGLGEPQHF. The DNA for the CDR3 is TGTGCCACCAGCAGAGAGGGTGGAGGGCTTGGGGAGCCCCAGCATTTT.

The rearrangement links TRBV15 to TRBJ1-6; D is perhaps TRBD1 (6 bases). The V end lost 4 bases, the J end lost 3 bases, and 19 bases lay between the germline ends. Germline CDR1 reads LNHNV; CDR2 reads YYDKDF (reference sequence). The CDR3 totals 18 residues. The CDR3 DNA reads as TGTGCCACCAGCAAGATGTCGAGGACGGACAGCTATAATTCACCCCTCCACTTT. Its protein is CATSKMSRTDSYNSPLHF.

This clone showed up just a few times. The V call is TRBV7-2, the J call TRBJ2-1; 14 bases align to TRBD2. The CDR3 runs 17 residues. The V segment lost 4 bases and the J segment 3 bases; nucleotides outside the gene matches: 5. Germline values: CDR1 SGHTA, CDR2 FQGNSA. CDR3 in DNA: TGTGCCAGCAGCTCTCCTGGACTAGCGGGAGGCTACAATGAGCAGTTCTTC. It encodes CASSSPGLAGGYNEQFF.

Note on this clone: Germline and junction disagree at one end, which may indicate a read error. The chain has TRBV19 and TRBJ1-1; D remains ambiguous. Germline V gene lookup returns CDR1 LNHDA and CDR2 SQIVND (reference sequence). The CDR3 spans 12 residues. The CDR3 nucleotides read TGTGCCAGTAGGATAGCTAACACTGAAGCTTTCTTT. Protein product: CASRIANTEAFF.

This clone was detected a few times. The chain is built from TRBV15 and TRBJ1-1; TRBD1 agrees at 9 bases. The CDR3 has 13 residues. Trimming removed 9 bases from V and 1 base from J; junction bases left unmatched: 3. CDR1 and CDR2 from the germline V gene are LNHNV and YYDKDF (reference sequence). CDR3 residues: CATGQGTNTEAFF. Here the CDR3 DNA reads TGTGCCACTGGACAGGGGACGAACACTGAAGCTTTCTTT. Drawing the rest from reference TRBV15 and TRBJ1-1, the complete variable domain is DAMVIQNPRYQVTQFGKPVTLSCSQTLNHNVMYWYQQKSSQAPKLLFHYYDKDFNNEADTPDNFQSRRPNTSFCFLDIRSPGLGDTAMYLCATGQGTNTEAFFGQGTRLTVV.

This clone came up a few times. The CDR3 nucleotides read TGTGCCTGGAGTGCGGTGACAGGGGGCGCGAAGGAGACCCAGTACTTC. Translating it yields CAWSAVTGGAKETQYF. The gene calls are TRBV30 and TRBJ2-5; the match to TRBD1 covers 10 bases. The CDR3 extends over 16 amino acids. Germline lookup yields CDR1 GTSNPN and CDR2 SVGIG (reference sequence). Trimming took 1 base from V and 5 from J; bases not matched to a gene: 10.

This clone was seen only a few times. This chain joins TRBV27 and TRBJ1-4; D not resolved. The CDR3 has 15 residues. In germline, CDR1 is MNHEY, CDR2 SMNVEV (reference sequence). With 3 bases removed from V and 6 bases from J, the gap between germline ends came to 14 bases. The CDR3 coding sequence is TGTGCCAGCAGTTTTTACAGAGCAGGCTATGAAAAACTGTTTTTT. Its protein product is CASSFYRAGYEKLFF.

This clone has a handful of counts. The chain joins TRBV5-4 to TRBJ2-1, with D tentatively TRBD1 (6 bases). This CDR3 comprises 14 residues. With 2 bases removed from V and 6 bases from J, the gap between germline ends came to 12 bases. From germline, CDR1 is SGHNT and CDR2 YYREEE (reference sequence). In DNA, the CDR3 is TGTGCCAGCAGCTTCGGGCAGGGGCCCAATGAGCAGTTCTTC. Translated, it gives CASSFGQGPNEQFF.

The chain links TRBV29-1 to TRBJ1-1; no reliable D call. Trimming left V 5 bases short and J 5 bases short, with 9 bases between. The germline gives CDR1 SQVTM, CDR2 ANQGSEA. This CDR3 has 11 residues. The DNA of the CDR3 is TGCAGCGTTACGAGGAGGACTGAAGCTTTCTTT. Amino acids: CSVTRRTEAFF.

A few counts support this clone. This rearrangement joins TRBV15 to TRBJ2-1; 8 bases line up with TRBD1. Unmatched junction bases numbered 6, after V lost 5 bases and J lost 9 bases. Germline V CDR1 and CDR2: LNHNV, YYDKDF (reference sequence). This CDR3 region has 13 residues. DNA for the CDR3: TGTGCCACCAGCCCCGGGACAGGAACTGAGCAGTTCTTC. Translated: CATSPGTGTEQFF.

The J gene is TRBJ2-7, the V gene TRBV28; D possibly corresponds to TRBD1 (5 bases). CDR3 length equals 15 residues. Per germline, CDR1 MDHEN and CDR2 SYDVKM. Deletions cut 5 bases from V and 5 bases from J, with 19 bases between. CDR3 residues: CASSAYIGQLNEQYF. CDR3 nucleotides: TGTGCCAGCAGTGCCTATATTGGACAACTCAACGAGCAGTACTTC.

This clone was observed a few times. This chain joins TRBV9 and TRBJ1-2; D gene ambiguous. Germline V gene sequence: CDR1 SGDLS, CDR2 YYNGEE. The CDR3 is 15 residues long. Trimming took off 4 bases at V and 8 bases at J, with 21 bases between the two ends. CDR3 DNA sequence: TGTGCCAGCAGCCTCTGGCCGACGGCTGACGGGGGCTACACCTTC. This translates into CASSLWPTADGGYTF.

The chain couples TRBV9 to TRBJ2-2, with TRBD2 as a possible D gene (5 bases). Germline CDR1 is SGDLS and CDR2 is YYNGEE. V was cut by 4 bases and J by 1 base, with 14 bases left in between. The CDR3 sequence is 16 residues long. CDR3 sequence (DNA): TGTGCCAGCAGCCCCCGCGGCGGGCTGAACACCGGGGAGCTGTTTTTT. Translation: CASSPRGGLNTGELFF.

This clone was counted a few times. This sequence joins TRBV2 and TRBJ2-2; the match to TRBD2 covers 8 bases. Per germline, CDR1 SNHLY and CDR2 FYNNEI. Trimming removed 6 bases from V and 6 bases from J; junction bases left unmatched: 9. The CDR3 has 15 amino acids. CDR3 sequence: CASSPGLVVAGELFF. In nucleotides, the CDR3 is TGTGCCAGCAGCCCGGGACTAGTGGTAGCCGGGGAGCTGTTTTTT.

The V gene is TRBV28, the J gene TRBJ2-5, with 12 bases matching TRBD2. Germline V gives CDR1 MDHEN, CDR2 SYDVKM. The length of the CDR3 is 16 residues. V dropped 4 bases and J dropped 2; count of bases not matched to a gene: 5. The CDR3 loop reads CASSSLAGGNQETQYF. Here the CDR3 DNA reads TGTGCCAGCAGTTCCCTAGCGGGAGGGAATCAAGAGACCCAGTACTTC.

The CDR3 nucleotides are TGCGCCAGCAGAGTTTCCGGGATCCCCCAATTCTCCTACAATGAGCAGTTCTTC. Protein product: CASRVSGIPQFSYNEQFF. The rearrangement uses TRBV5-1 and TRBJ2-1, with a tentative D call TRBD2 (5 bases). The V end was cut by 5 bases, the J end by 0 bases, with 21 bases between. Germline V CDR1 and CDR2: SGHRS, YFSETQ. The CDR3 is made up of 18 amino acids.

This clone was observed a few times. The chain has TRBV5-4 and TRBJ2-7, with TRBD1 matching 8 bases. The CDR3 extends over 14 amino acids. Germline V lookup: CDR1 SGHNT, CDR2 YYREEE (reference sequence). With 5 bases clipped from V and 3 bases from J, the junction kept 7 bases outside the gene matches. The CDR3 coding sequence is TGTGCCAGCAGTTTATCCACAGGGGGCTACGAGCAGTACTTC. This codes for CASSLSTGGYEQYF.

The V gene is TRBV5-1, the J gene TRBJ1-1, with unresolved D. The V end was cut by 0 bases, the J end by 8 bases, with 8 bases between. There are 12 residues in the CDR3. Germline V lookup: CDR1 SGHRS, CDR2 YFSETQ. CDR3 protein: CASSLDQEEAFF. CDR3 in DNA: TGCGCCAGCAGCTTGGATCAGGAAGAAGCTTTCTTT.